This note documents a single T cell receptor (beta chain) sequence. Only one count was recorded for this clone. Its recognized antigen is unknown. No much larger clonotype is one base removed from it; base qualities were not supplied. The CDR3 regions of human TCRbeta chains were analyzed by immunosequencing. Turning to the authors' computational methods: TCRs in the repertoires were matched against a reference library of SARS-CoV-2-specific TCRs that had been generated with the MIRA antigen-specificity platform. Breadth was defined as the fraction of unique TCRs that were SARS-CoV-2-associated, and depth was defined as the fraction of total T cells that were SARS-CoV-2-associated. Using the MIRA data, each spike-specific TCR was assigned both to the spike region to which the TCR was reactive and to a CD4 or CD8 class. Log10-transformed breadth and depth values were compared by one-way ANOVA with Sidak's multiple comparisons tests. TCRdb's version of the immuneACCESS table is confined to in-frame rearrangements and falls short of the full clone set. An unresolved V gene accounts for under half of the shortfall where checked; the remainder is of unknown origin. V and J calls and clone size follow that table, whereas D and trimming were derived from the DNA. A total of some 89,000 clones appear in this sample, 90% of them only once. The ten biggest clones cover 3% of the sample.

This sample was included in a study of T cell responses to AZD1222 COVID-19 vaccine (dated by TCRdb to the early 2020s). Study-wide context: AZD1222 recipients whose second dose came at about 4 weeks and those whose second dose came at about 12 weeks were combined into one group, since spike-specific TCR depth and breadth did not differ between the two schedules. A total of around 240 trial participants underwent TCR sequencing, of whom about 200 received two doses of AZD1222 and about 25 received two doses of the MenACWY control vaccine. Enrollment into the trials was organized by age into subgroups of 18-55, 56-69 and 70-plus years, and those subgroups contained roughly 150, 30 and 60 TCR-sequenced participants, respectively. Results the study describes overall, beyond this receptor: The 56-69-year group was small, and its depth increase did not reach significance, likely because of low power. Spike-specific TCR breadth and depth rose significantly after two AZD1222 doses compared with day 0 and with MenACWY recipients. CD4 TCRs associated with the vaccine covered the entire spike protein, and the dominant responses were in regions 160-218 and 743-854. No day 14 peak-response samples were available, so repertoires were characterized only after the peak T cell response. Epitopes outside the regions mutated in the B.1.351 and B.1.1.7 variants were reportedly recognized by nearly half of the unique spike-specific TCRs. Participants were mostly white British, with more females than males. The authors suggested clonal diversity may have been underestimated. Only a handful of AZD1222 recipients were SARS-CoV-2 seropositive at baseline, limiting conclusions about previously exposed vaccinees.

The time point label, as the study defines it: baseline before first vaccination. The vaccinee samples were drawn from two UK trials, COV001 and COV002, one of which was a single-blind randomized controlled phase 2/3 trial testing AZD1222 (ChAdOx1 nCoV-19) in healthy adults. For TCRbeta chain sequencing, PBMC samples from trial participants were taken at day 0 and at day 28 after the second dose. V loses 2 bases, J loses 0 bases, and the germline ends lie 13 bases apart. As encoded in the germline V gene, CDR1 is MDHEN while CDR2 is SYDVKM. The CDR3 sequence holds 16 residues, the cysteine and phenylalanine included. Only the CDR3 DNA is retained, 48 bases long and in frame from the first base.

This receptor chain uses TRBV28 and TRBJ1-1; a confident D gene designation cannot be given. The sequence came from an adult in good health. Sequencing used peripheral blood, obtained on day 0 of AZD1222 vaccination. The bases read TGTGCCAGCAGTTTACGTCTACCGGCAATGAACACTGAAGCTTTCTTT. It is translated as CASSLRLPAMNTEAFF. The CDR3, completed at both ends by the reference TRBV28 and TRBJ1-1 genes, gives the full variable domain DVKVTQSSRYLVKRTGEKVFLECVQDMDHENMFWYRQDPGLGLRLIYFSYDVKMKEKGDIPEGYSVSREKKERFSLILESASTNQTSMYLCASSLRLPAMNTEAFFGQGTRLTVV.